Following are 32 T cell receptor beta chains from one sample sequenced in a study of T cells after yellow fever vaccination. TCRdb re-derived calls from the 5' RACE reads in MiXCR, one entry per CDR3 protein. Of about 310,000 distinct CDR3 sequences in the sample, around 3.6% were seen once. This specimen was PBMCs, taken on the day of the yellow fever booster vaccination. The receptors originated from a man between 18 and 29 years old who received the YFV17D yellow fever vaccine.

In DNA form, the CDR3 reads TGTGCCCACACGGGGTCCCTTCGCACTGAAGCTTTCTTT. Amino acid sequence: CAHTGSLRTEAFF. The chain is built from TRBV6-2 or TRBV6-3 and TRBJ1-1; no clear D. Germline CDR1 MNHEY, CDR2 SVGEGT. The CDR3 runs 13 residues. Deletions cut 11 bases from V and 4 bases from J, with 17 bases between.

This clonotype occurred many times. CDR3 in amino acids: CASSSNRGGLDTQYF. In DNA form, the CDR3 reads TGTGCCAGCAGCTCGAATCGCGGGGGTCTAGATACGCAGTATTTT. The rearrangement uses TRBV7-2 and TRBJ2-3, with 7 bases lining up with TRBD2. The J segment lost 5 bases and the V segment lost 4 bases, leaving 9 bases of the junction unmatched. The CDR3 spans 15 residues. Germline CDR1 is SGHTA and CDR2 is FQGNSA.

Ten or more counts support this clonotype. The CDR3 loop is CASSRGLPEGGYTF. In DNA, the CDR3 is TGCGCCAGCAGCCGCGGACTCCCCGAGGGGGGCTACACCTTC. The chain has TRBV5-1 and TRBJ1-2; D is possibly TRBD1 (5 bases). Germline CDR1 and CDR2: SGHRS and YFSETQ. The length of the CDR3 is 14 residues. Trimming pared 4 bases from V and 8 bases from J, leaving 18 bases between.

The sample holds a few counts of this clonotype. The chain recombines TRBV20-1 with TRBJ1-2; possible D gene TRBD1, 5 bases. This CDR3 is built from 13 residues. Per the germline V gene, CDR1 is DFQATT and CDR2 is SNEGSKA (reference sequence). Trimming stripped 3 bases from V and 4 bases from J, with 12 bases between. The CDR3 region is CSARTVDSYGYTF. The DNA of the CDR3 is TGCAGTGCTAGGACAGTCGATAGCTATGGCTACACCTTC.

The sample holds a few counts of this clonotype. V is TRBV7-2 and J is TRBJ1-1, with TRBD1 identical over 9 bases. CDR1 is SGHTA and CDR2 is FQGNSA in the germline V gene. V gave up 5 bases and J gave up 2 bases; unmatched junction bases: 9. This CDR3 comprises 16 residues. The DNA for the CDR3 is TGTGCCAGCAGCACAGGGGGCGGGGGACCTAACACTGAAGCTTTCTTT. Translation: CASSTGGGGPNTEAFF.

There are many counts of this clonotype. V gene TRBV15 combines with J gene TRBJ1-4; 10 nucleotides line up with TRBD1. J lost 6 bases, V lost 2 bases, and 3 bases had no gene match. The CDR3 sequence is 15 residues long. Per germline, CDR1 LNHNV and CDR2 YYDKDF (reference sequence). The chain's CDR3 is CATSRRDRGHEKLFF. The CDR3 region has the DNA TGTGCCACCAGCAGAAGGGACAGGGGACATGAAAAACTGTTTTTT.

This clonotype was seen a few times. The CDR3 protein is CASSLVVSSTDTQYF. DNA of the CDR3: TGTGCCAGCAGCTTAGTAGTCAGTAGCACAGATACGCAGTATTTT. This chain connects TRBV7-2 to TRBJ2-3; D gene uncertain. The CDR3 sequence is 15 residues long. Looked up from germline, CDR1 is SGHTA and CDR2 is FQGNSA. Trimming stripped 1 base from V and 0 bases from J, with 8 bases between.

This clonotype was observed at least ten times. The V gene is TRBV29-1, the J gene TRBJ2-1; TRBD1 matches at 8 bases. V shed 4 bases and J 4 bases; nucleotides not matched to a gene: 3. The CDR3 consists of 13 residues. Germline CDR1 reads SQVTM; CDR2 reads ANQGSEA. The chain's CDR3 is CSVVGTGYNEQFF. CDR3 DNA: TGCAGCGTTGTCGGGACAGGTTACAATGAGCAGTTCTTC.

A few counts support this clonotype. V gene TRBV10-2 combines with J gene TRBJ2-2; a weak D match, TRBD2 (6 bases). V dropped 6 bases and J dropped 3 bases, with 17 bases sitting between them. CDR1 is WSHSY, CDR2 SAAADI, per germline. This CDR3 has 16 residues. The CDR3 DNA is TGCGCCAGCAGAGCTCCCCCGGCTAGCGACACCGGGGAGCTGTTTTTT. It is translated as CASRAPPASDTGELFF.

This chain joins TRBV7-9 and TRBJ2-2, with D possibly called TRBD1 or TRBD2 (5 bases each). The CDR3 spans 15 residues. Trimming removed 5 bases at V and 6 bases at J, with 16 bases between. Germline V gene sequence: CDR1 SEHNR, CDR2 FQNEAQ (reference sequence). CDR3 protein: CASSQTGRRAGELFF. Written as DNA, the CDR3 is TGTGCCAGCAGCCAGACGGGGCGGCGGGCCGGGGAGCTGTTTTTT.

The chain has TRBV7-9 and TRBJ2-7; D possibly corresponds to TRBD1 (5 bases). V gave up 6 bases and J gave up 1 base, with 19 bases separating them. The germline V gene encodes CDR1 SEHNR and CDR2 FQNEAQ (reference sequence). The CDR3 sequence is 16 residues long. In DNA form, the CDR3 reads TGTGCCAGCAGTTTCAGGGTCCAACCTTGTTCCTACGAGCAGTACGTC. Its translation: CASSFRVQPCSYEQYV.

This clonotype was detected a few times. This sequence joins TRBV12-3 or TRBV12-4 and TRBJ2-6; D ambiguous. The CDR3 runs 14 residues. V was shortened by 5 bases and J by 2 bases, with 7 bases between the two germline ends. The CDR3 DNA sequence: TGTGCCAGCAGTCCGGTGGCTGGGGCCAACGTCCTGACTTTC. As protein: CASSPVAGANVLTF.

This clonotype was seen more than once but under ten times. The chain combines TRBV27 with TRBJ2-6; 7 nucleotides align to TRBD1. The CDR3 extends over 17 amino acids. The V and J ends lost 5 bases and 2 bases, in that order; junction bases with no gene match: 9. Germline V CDR1 and CDR2: MNHEY, SMNVEV (reference sequence). The CDR3: CASSKTGWGAGANVLTF. The CDR3 DNA sequence: TGTGCCAGCAGTAAGACAGGGTGGGGAGCTGGGGCCAACGTCCTGACTTTC.

This clonotype was counted many times. The CDR3 protein is CASEDPSSTDTQYF. The DNA of the CDR3 is TGTGCCAGCGAGGACCCCTCTAGCACAGATACGCAGTATTTT. This chain joins TRBV5-4 and TRBJ2-3; D remains ambiguous. The length of the CDR3 is 14 residues. Germline V gene data show CDR1 as SGHNT and CDR2 as YYREEE (reference sequence). V was shortened by 7 bases and J by 0 bases, with 12 bases between the two germline ends.

This clonotype was detected ten times or more. J is TRBJ2-1 and V is TRBV4-2, with D possibly TRBD1 on 5 matching bases. This CDR3 has 11 residues. Germline V gene lookup returns CDR1 LGHNA and CDR2 YNFKEQ. V lost 1 base and J 13 bases, leaving 8 bases between the germline ends. The CDR3, as DNA: TGTGCCAGCAGCCAAGGCAGGGTTCAGTTCTTC. It encodes CASSQGRVQFF.

This clonotype was picked up many times. For the CDR3, the DNA is TGTGCCAGCAGGAGGCCCGGGGGTGAAGCTTTCTTT. Translating it yields CASRRPGGEAFF. The V call is TRBV6-5, the J call TRBJ1-1; D possibly corresponds to TRBD1 (5 bases). CDR3 size: 12 residues. Trimming removed 6 bases at V and 7 bases at J, with 12 bases between. CDR1 is MNHEY, CDR2 SVGAGI, per germline.

This clonotype was counted ten times or more. V usage is TRBV2 and J usage is TRBJ1-1, with 7 bases matching TRBD1. The CDR3 sequence is 13 residues long. Trimming removed 4 bases from V and 1 base from J; junction bases left unmatched: 0. Germline V gene sequence: CDR1 SNHLY, CDR2 FYNNEI. The CDR3 here is CASSGQGNTEAFF. The CDR3 bases are TGTGCCAGCAGTGGACAGGGGAACACTGAAGCTTTCTTT.

This clonotype was picked up a small number of times. This sequence joins TRBV2 and TRBJ1-1; unclear D gene. V dropped 6 bases and J dropped 11 bases, with 13 bases sitting between them. This CDR3 has 11 residues. Looked up from germline, CDR1 is SNHLY and CDR2 is FYNNEI. The CDR3 sequence is CASRGDSRAFF. The CDR3 DNA is TGTGCCAGCAGGGGCGACTCTCGCGCTTTCTTT.

Many counts were recorded for this clonotype. The genes are TRBV11-3 and TRBJ2-2; the match to TRBD2 covers 8 bases. Trimming at V came to 0 bases and at J to 4 bases, leaving 4 bases not matched to a gene. Per the germline V gene, CDR1 is SGHNT and CDR2 is YENEEA. The CDR3 is made up of 16 amino acids. The CDR3 DNA is TGTGCCAGCAGCTTAGACGGGGGGGCCGTCACCGGGGAGCTGTTTTTT. Translating it yields CASSLDGGAVTGELFF.

This clonotype was recorded at least ten times. This chain connects TRBV2 to TRBJ2-7, with D uncertain. The germline V gene encodes CDR1 SNHLY and CDR2 FYNNEI. The CDR3 totals 12 residues. V lost 5 bases and J 5 bases, leaving 10 bases between the germline ends. The CDR3 nucleotides read TGTGCCAGCAGTCCTCCCGCGGACGAGCAGTACGTC. It codes for CASSPPADEQYV.

This clonotype was found many times. This chain uses TRBV20-1 with TRBJ2-1, with D possibly being TRBD1 (6 bases). Germline loops: CDR1 DFQATT, CDR2 SNEGSKA (reference sequence). CDR3 length: 16 amino acids. V shed 0 bases and J shed 0 bases, with 12 bases lying between them. CDR3 sequence (DNA): TGCAGTGCTAGAGAGGGGCAGGGGAGCTCCTACAATGAGCAGTTCTTC. Translation gives CSAREGQGSSYNEQFF.

The rearrangement uses TRBV7-9 and TRBJ1-1; D is uncertain. The germline gives CDR1 SEHNR, CDR2 FQNEAQ (reference sequence). The CDR3 covers 13 residues. Trimming left V 6 bases short and J 3 bases short, with 11 bases between. The CDR3 DNA reads TGTGCCAGCAGGTCCCATGGGGACACTGAAGCTTTCTTT. It specifies CASRSHGDTEAFF. The variable domain in full, with the rest retrieved from reference TRBV7-9 and TRBJ1-1, is DTGVSQNPRHKITKRGQNVTFRCDPISEHNRLYWYRQTLGQGPEFLTYFQNEAQLEKSRLLSDRFSAERPKGSFSTLEIQRTEQGDSAMYLCASRSHGDTEAFFGQGTRLTVV.

In this sample, this clonotype turned up many times. The rearrangement joins TRBV10-3 to TRBJ2-1; 13 positions agree with TRBD2. V lost 6 bases to trimming and J lost 5 bases; unmatched junction nucleotides: 10. Germline CDR1 ENHRY, CDR2 SYGVKD. The CDR3 runs to 17 residues. This CDR3 is CAIRSGTSGETHNEQFF. As DNA, the CDR3 is TGTGCCATCAGATCCGGGACTAGCGGGGAGACTCACAATGAGCAGTTCTTC.

This sequence joins TRBV12-3 or TRBV12-4 and TRBJ1-2; possible D gene TRBD1, 6 bases. With 5 bases removed from V and 6 bases from J, the gap between germline ends came to 10 bases. The CDR3 covers 12 residues. CDR3 residues: CASSPQGHGYTF. Here the CDR3 DNA reads TGTGCCAGCAGTCCCCAGGGGCATGGCTACACCTTC.

This clonotype occurred many times. The chain uses TRBV6-1 and TRBJ1-1, with D possibly matching TRBD1 (6 bases). The germline CDR1 and CDR2 sequences are MNHNS and SASEGT. With 5 bases removed from V and 1 base from J, the gap between germline ends came to 11 bases. CDR3 length: 14 residues. The chain's CDR3 is CASSHQQGNTEAFF. The DNA of the CDR3 is TGTGCCAGCAGTCACCAACAGGGGAACACTGAAGCTTTCTTT.

J is TRBJ2-1 and V is TRBV15, with 8 positions matching TRBD2. V trimming: 3 bases; J trimming: 7 bases; junction bases outside the gene matches: 5. The germline V gene has CDR1 LNHNV and CDR2 YYDKDF (reference sequence). This CDR3 contains 14 residues. The CDR3 coding sequence is TGTGCCACCAGCAGTCCTCGGGGGGGGAATGAGCAGTTCTTC. Its translation is CATSSPRGGNEQFF.

This clonotype turned up a few times. The J gene is TRBJ2-7, the V gene TRBV20-1; TRBD2 aligns across 8 bases. With V trimmed by 0 bases and J by 6 bases, 7 bases remained unmatched. Germline values: CDR1 DFQATT, CDR2 SNEGSKA (reference sequence). The CDR3 spans 14 residues. CDR3 protein: CSARDRGGGSEQYV. The CDR3 bases are TGCAGTGCTAGAGACCGGGGGGGAGGGAGCGAGCAGTACGTC.

V usage is TRBV7-2 and J usage is TRBJ1-1; 7 bases are shared with TRBD1. The V gene end was trimmed by 6 bases and the J gene end by 2 bases; junction bases not matched to a gene: 12. The CDR3 is made up of 16 amino acids. Germline loops: CDR1 SGHTA, CDR2 FQGNSA. The CDR3 region is CASSPRIGTANTEAFF. The CDR3 bases are TGTGCCAGCAGTCCTCGTATCGGGACAGCCAACACTGAAGCTTTCTTT.

This clonotype has ten or more counts. The chain couples TRBV9 to TRBJ2-1; D may be TRBD2 (6 bases). The V and J ends lost 7 bases and 10 bases respectively, with 12 bases between them. The CDR3 is 11 residues long. CDR1 and CDR2 (germline): SGDLS, YYNGEE. The CDR3 region is CASAGGSEQFF. The DNA for the CDR3 is TGTGCCAGCGCTGGGGGGTCGGAGCAGTTCTTC.

This rearrangement joins TRBV11-1 to TRBJ2-7, with 8 bases fitting TRBD1. After removal of 4 bases from V and 6 bases from J, the junction contained 14 bases not matched to a gene. The length of the CDR3 is 16 residues. The germline V gene has CDR1 SGHAT and CDR2 FQDESV (reference sequence). CDR3 residues: CASSSNKGDRYGEQYV. CDR3 DNA: TGTGCCAGCAGCTCCAACAAAGGGGACAGGTATGGCGAGCAGTACGTC.

The genes are TRBV20-1 and TRBJ2-1, with D possibly TRBD2 on 6 matching bases. CDR3 size: 14 residues. The germline V gene has CDR1 DFQATT and CDR2 SNEGSKA (reference sequence). The V and J ends lost 3 bases and 3 bases respectively, with 12 bases between them. The CDR3 protein is CSASGGGNYNEQFF. For the CDR3, the DNA is TGCAGTGCTAGCGGGGGAGGAAACTACAATGAGCAGTTCTTC.

This clonotype has a handful of counts. The V and J genes are TRBV12-3 or TRBV12-4 and TRBJ2-5; D possibly corresponds to TRBD2 (6 bases). V lost 8 bases and J 5 bases, leaving 21 bases between the germline ends. CDR3 length: 15 residues. CDR3 protein: CASGGALTRPETQYF. CDR3 coding DNA: TGTGCCAGCGGAGGGGCCCTAACTCGACCGGAGACCCAGTACTTC.